The rows below give T cell receptor beta chains drawn from one sample of a study of beta chain features in type 1 diabetes. TCRdb's table, derived via immunoSEQ multiplex PCR, lists solely in-frame clones and lacks some. The sample yields 900,000 or so clones, roughly a sixth seen once. Material: naive CD4+ T cells from blood. These receptors all come from a woman aged 18-29 years in good health. Both conserved end residues are part of each CDR3. Each record gives: V gene, CDR3 protein.

v_gene: TRBV2; CDR3aa: CANSESQNYEQYF
v_gene: TRBV5-4; CDR3aa: CASSPITRTGGTDTQYF
v_gene: TRBV28; CDR3aa: CASSPIRPSSYEQYF
v_gene: TRBV7-2; CDR3aa: CASSPQGPPDTEAFF
v_gene: TRBV29-1; CDR3aa: CSAILGGTDTQYF
v_gene: TRBV6-5; CDR3aa: CASSERYSNQPQHF
v_gene: TRBV19; CDR3aa: CASSISLANYNEQFF
v_gene: TRBV7-3; CDR3aa: CASSQYPGLGLMNTGELFF
v_gene: TRBV5-6; CDR3aa: CASSLTEGGRKLFF
v_gene: TRBV15; CDR3aa: CATSRVTGFSNIQYF
v_gene: TRBV10-2; CDR3aa: CASSDVGQGRNEQFF
v_gene: TRBV18; CDR3aa: CASSPASGSWNEQFF
v_gene: TRBV6-5; CDR3aa: CASSYSGQGAHEQYF